The clone carrying this TCR beta chain has only a few counts. Its antigen is currently unknown. The CDR3 loop spans 17 amino acids. The germline gives CDR1 MNHEY, CDR2 SMNVEV (reference sequence). Losses at the gene ends were 5 bases for V and 1 base for J; bases not matched to a gene: 9. This sample is drawn from a study of beta chain features in type 1 diabetes. Whole-study findings and limits: Within each of all four CD4+ subsets, Type 1 diabetes patients had TCRB CDR3s that were moderately but significantly shorter. PCR might favor shorter templates, equally in patients and controls. Any HLA type influence on TCRB rearrangement was left unresolved here.

Of the isolated RNA, all was reverse transcribed, and so the sequenced material was expressed TCRB transcripts. Repertoires were generated with immunoSEQ multiplex PCR, while TCRdb's copy carries only in-frame clones and drops some. The repertoire includes 600,000 or so clones, 12% of them detected once, and approximately 0.11% sits in the top ten. Each sorted fraction was over 95% pure. The sequencing input was naive CD4+ T cells from blood. The sequence came from a young man with type 1 diabetes. The chain uses TRBV27 and TRBJ1-5; 9 bases map to TRBD1. CDR3 DNA sequence: TGTGCCAGCAGTCCGACCCCGACAGGGGGAAGCAATCAGCCCCAGCATTTT. Protein: CASSPTPTGGSNQPQHF.